A selection of T cell receptor beta chains follows, all from one sample in a study of CD8 T cells in ankylosing spondylitis. TCRdb reanalysed the 5' RACE reads using MiXCR and keeps one entry per CDR3 protein. Counted here are 150,000 to 200,000 distinct CDR3 sequences, over 15% occurring once; the ten biggest clones make up roughly 4.5%. Sequenced input: blood, either unsorted or a sorted T cell fraction (not recorded which). Every receptor here comes from a male donor aged 5 to 30 with ankylosing spondylitis or in good health (not recorded which). CDR3s include the opening cysteine and the closing phenylalanine or tryptophan.

cdr3_length | j_call | v_call | cdr3_aa
20 | TRBJ2-3 | TRBV12-3/TRBV12-4 | CASSGGLAGVNVPSTDTQYF
14 | TRBJ2-3 | TRBV12-3/TRBV12-4 | CASSLAGGTDTQYF
12 | TRBJ2-1 | TRBV20-1 | CSARDLNGEQFF
13 | TRBJ2-3 | TRBV10-3 | CAIAAVAADTQYF
13 | TRBJ1-4 | TRBV6-1 | CASSRGVNEKLFF
14 | TRBJ2-5 | TRBV19 | CASSIRGGQETQYF
15 | TRBJ1-2 | TRBV6-6 | CASSYSVGDDYGYTF
14 | TRBJ2-2 | TRBV20-1 | CSARELAGAGELFF
14 | TRBJ2-5 | TRBV29-1 | CSVVEGRSWETQYF
12 | TRBJ1-1 | TRBV20-1 | CSAPKDGSVAFF
13 | TRBJ1-1 | TRBV3-1 | CASSQDGGGRAFF
18 | TRBJ2-2 | TRBV12-3/TRBV12-4 | CASRKDRGRAQDTGELFF
21 | TRBJ2-1 | TRBV11-2 | CASSFSRAGGISEYPYNEQFF
15 | TRBJ2-7 | TRBV6-5 | CASRELAGGLGEQYF
13 | TRBJ2-1 | TRBV5-6 | CASSGTPYNEQFF
13 | TRBJ2-3 | TRBV12-3/TRBV12-4 | CASQKTDTDTQYF
18 | TRBJ2-6 | TRBV5-1 | CASSLAGTEQSGANVLTF
14 | TRBJ1-2 | TRBV20-1 | CSASAGNDLYGYTF
14 | TRBJ2-7 | TRBV11-1 | CASSRNRDAYEQYF
15 | TRBJ2-5 | TRBV3-1 | CASSPLAGPRETQYF
14 | TRBJ2-1 | TRBV6-2/TRBV6-3 | CASSYPWVYNDQFF
16 | TRBJ2-1 | TRBV9 | CASSVELAEIYNEQFF
12 | TRBJ1-2 | TRBV5-1 | CASSYEKSGYTF
12 | TRBJ1-6 | TRBV5-1 | CASSSGDSPLHF
14 | TRBJ2-4 | TRBV7-2 | CASSSGQGFNIQYF
14 | TRBJ2-7 | TRBV27 | CASSLSSTPYEQYF
14 | TRBJ1-5 | TRBV5-6 | CASSVTGGDQPQHF
17 | TRBJ2-6 | TRBV29-1 | CSVGTGRGGSGANVLTF
13 | TRBJ2-1 | TRBV7-9 | CASSLATSVPPFF
14 | TRBJ1-1 | TRBV6-5 | CASRRGRLNTEAFF
14 | TRBJ1-1 | TRBV5-1 | CASSARQGNTEAFF
14 | TRBJ1-5 | TRBV7-9 | CASSPVRSAQPQHF
14 | TRBJ2-1 | TRBV18 | CASSPPQALSEQFF
14 | TRBJ2-2 | TRBV5-5 | CASSLVVRTGELFF
15 | TRBJ2-7 | TRBV28 | CASSLLAGKTYEQYF
16 | TRBJ2-7 | TRBV9 | CASSAGGTGGSYEQYF
15 | TRBJ2-1 | TRBV2 | CASSPPGQGYNEQFF
18 | TRBJ2-3 | TRBV9 | CASSAGLRGGRGTDTQYF
16 | TRBJ1-2 | TRBV7-2 | CASSSQPGQGIGGYTF
14 | TRBJ2-1 | TRBV7-8 | CASTSRISYNEQFF
14 | TRBJ2-1 | TRBV2 | CASSERLLVREQFF
12 | TRBJ1-5 | TRBV20-1 | CSAGGKDQPQHF
14 | TRBJ2-5 | TRBV27 | CASSFQGSQETQYF
13 | TRBJ1-4 | TRBV24-1 | CATSDASAEKLFF
17 | TRBJ2-4 | TRBV7-8 | CASSLAHTIGAKNIQYF
13 | TRBJ1-2 | TRBV7-2 | CASSPGDSYGYTF
13 | TRBJ2-7 | TRBV10-3 | CAIASRGGYEQYF
19 | TRBJ2-7 | TRBV27 | CASRQNPIGLAGRYYEQYF
14 | TRBJ2-3 | TRBV12-3/TRBV12-4 | CASRPRDAQDTQYF
10 | TRBJ2-1 | TRBV7-9 | CASNSNEQFF
11 | TRBJ1-2 | TRBV6-1 | CASRAVYGYTF
15 | TRBJ1-6 | TRBV5-5 | CASSLDGQRGSPLHF
14 | TRBJ1-2 | TRBV7-9 | CASSGRDSNYGYTF
15 | TRBJ1-1 | TRBV6-5 | CASSHRDAMNTEAFF
16 | TRBJ2-7 | TRBV24-1 | CATSDRGTSGEYEQYF
14 | TRBJ2-2 | TRBV7-9 | CASSLVSGTGELFF